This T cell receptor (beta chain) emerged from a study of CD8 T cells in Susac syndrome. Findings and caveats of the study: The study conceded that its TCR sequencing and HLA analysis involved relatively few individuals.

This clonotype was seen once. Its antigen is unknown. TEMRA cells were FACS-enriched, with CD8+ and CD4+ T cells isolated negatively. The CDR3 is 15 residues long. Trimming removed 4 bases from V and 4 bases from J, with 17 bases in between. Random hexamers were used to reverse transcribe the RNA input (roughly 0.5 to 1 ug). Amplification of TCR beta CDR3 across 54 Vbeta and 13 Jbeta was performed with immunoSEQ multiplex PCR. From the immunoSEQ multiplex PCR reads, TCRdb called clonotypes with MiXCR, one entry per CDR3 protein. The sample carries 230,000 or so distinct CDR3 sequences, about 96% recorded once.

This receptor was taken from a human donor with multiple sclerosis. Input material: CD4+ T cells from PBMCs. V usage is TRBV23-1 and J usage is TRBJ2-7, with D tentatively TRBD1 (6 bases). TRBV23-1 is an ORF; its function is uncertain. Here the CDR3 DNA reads TGCGCCAGCAGTCGAAGGACAGCCCCCAGGTACGAGCAGTACTTC. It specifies CASSRRTAPRYEQYF.